The 24 T cell receptor beta chains in this list originate from one sample, sequenced in a study of PD-L1 blockade in urothelial cancer. Method: immunoSEQ multiplex PCR; TCRdb's copy keeps in-frame clones and lacks some. The table records 65,000 to 90,000 clones, roughly 84% of them present only once. Stated time point: pretreatment peripheral blood. The starting material was PBMCs, obtained around atezolizumab (anti-PD-L1) treatment. The receptors here all came from a woman in her 70s with urothelial cancer.

The chain joins TRBV5-4 to TRBJ2-3; 8 bases fit TRBD2. Germline-derived CDR1 and CDR2 are SGHNT and YYREEE (reference sequence). This CDR3 is 16 amino acids long. The trim removed 3 bases at V and 2 bases at J, leaving 8 bases unmatched. The CDR3 DNA is TGTGCCAGCAGCTCGTCGACTAGCGCGGACACAGATACGCAGTATTTT. It codes for CASSSSTSADTDTQYF.

This chain links TRBV9 with TRBJ2-2; D is undetermined. Between the trimmed V and J ends, which lost 3 bases and 7 bases, there was a span of 7 bases. Germline CDR1 is SGDLS and CDR2 is YYNGEE. The CDR3 has 12 residues. The chain's CDR3 is CASSARYGELFF. CDR3 in DNA: TGTGCCAGCAGCGCGAGATACGGGGAGCTGTTTTTT.

This chain connects TRBV11-3 to TRBJ2-3; perhaps TRBD2 as D (5 bases). V dropped 3 bases and J dropped 0 bases, with 13 bases sitting between them. Germline assignment: CDR1 SGHNT and CDR2 YENEEA. The length of the CDR3 is 16 residues. CDR3 nucleotide sequence: TGTGCCAGCAGCTTCGGTTTGGACTCTAGCACAGATACGCAGTATTTT. This codes for CASSFGLDSSTDTQYF.

This clone turned up a few times. The rearrangement joins TRBV2 to TRBJ2-7; possibly TRBD2 for D (6 bases). Between the trimmed V and J ends, which lost 7 bases and 0 bases, there was a span of 13 bases. This CDR3 has 14 residues. Germline CDR1 reads SNHLY; CDR2 reads FYNNEI. Here the CDR3 reads CASTNGSSSYEQYF. As DNA, the CDR3 is TGTGCCAGCACTAACGGGAGTAGCTCCTACGAGCAGTACTTC. The full variable domain, rest sourced from reference TRBV2 and TRBJ2-7, is EPEVTQTPSHQVTQMGQEVILRCVPISNHLYFYWYRQILGQKVEFLVSFYNNEISEKSEIFDDQFSVERPDGSNFTLKIRSTKLEDSAMYFCASTNGSSSYEQYFGPGTRLTVT.

V is TRBV30 and J is TRBJ2-3; D unclear. Germline V lookup: CDR1 GTSNPN, CDR2 SVGIG (reference sequence). V lost 0 bases and J lost 7, with 8 bases in between. This CDR3 has 12 residues. As DNA, the CDR3 is TGTGCCTGGAGTGTACAGAGTCATACGCAGTATTTT. Its translation is CAWSVQSHTQYF.

This clone was seen a handful of times. The chain is built from TRBV14 and TRBJ1-6, with D unresolved. The V gene's germline CDR1 is SGHDN and CDR2 FVKESK. Trimming left V 0 bases short and J 10 bases short, with 13 bases between. This CDR3 contains 15 residues. The CDR3 nucleotides read TGTGCCAGCAGCCAAGACCCCACGGGGTACTCACCCCTCCACTTT. Its protein is CASSQDPTGYSPLHF. Full variable domain (remainder filled in from reference TRBV14 and TRBJ1-6): EAGVTQFPSHSVIEKGQTVTLRCDPISGHDNLYWYRRVMGKEIKFLLHFVKESKQDESGMPNNRFLAERTGGTYSTLKVQPAELEDSGVYFCASSQDPTGYSPLHFGNGTRLTVT.

CDR3 DNA: TGTGCCTGGAGTGAGGGGCGCGGAAATTCACCCCTCCACTTT. Encoded protein: CAWSEGRGNSPLHF. The chain recombines TRBV30 with TRBJ1-6; possible D gene TRBD1, 5 bases. Looked up from germline, CDR1 is GTSNPN and CDR2 is SVGIG (reference sequence). The CDR3 has 14 amino acids. V lost 1 base and J 7 bases, leaving 11 bases between the germline ends. Full variable domain (missing parts from reference TRBV30 and TRBJ1-6): SQTIHQWPATLVQPVGSPLSLECTVEGTSNPNLYWYRQAAGRGLQLLFYSVGIGQISSEVPQNLSASRPQDRQFILSSKKLLLSDSGFYLCAWSEGRGNSPLHFGNGTRLTVT.

The V gene is TRBV10-1, the J gene TRBJ2-1, with TRBD2 matching over 10 bases. The germline gives CDR1 WNHNN, CDR2 SYGVQD (reference sequence). V shed 3 bases and J 4 bases; nucleotides not matched to a gene: 9. This CDR3 contains 17 residues. The CDR3 DNA is TGCGCCAGCAGTGACCTTGGACTAGCGGAGAGTTACAATGAGCAGTTCTTC. Translated: CASSDLGLAESYNEQFF.

The V and J genes are TRBV5-1 and TRBJ2-1, with D possibly matching TRBD2 (5 bases). Per germline, CDR1 SGHRS and CDR2 YFSETQ. Trimming left V 6 bases short and J 4 bases short, with 17 bases between. The CDR3 is 15 residues long. CDR3 nucleotides: TGCGCCAGCACCGTGCCCAGCTCGGGATACAATGAGCAGTTCTTC. Translating gives CASTVPSSGYNEQFF.

V usage is TRBV29-1 and J usage is TRBJ2-7, with a possible D match to TRBD2 (5 bases). The CDR3 has 11 residues. Deletions cut 5 bases from V and 3 bases from J, with 8 bases between. From germline, CDR1 is SQVTM and CDR2 ANQGSEA. In DNA, the CDR3 is TGCAGCGTTTCGGACTTCTACGAGCAGTACTTC. Its protein product is CSVSDFYEQYF.

In its sample, this clone was seen once. This rearrangement joins TRBV4-1 to TRBJ2-2, with TRBD2 matching over 9 bases. The germline V gene has CDR1 MGHRA and CDR2 YSYEKL. Trimming cost V 1 base and J 6 bases; bases outside gene matches: 9. The CDR3 spans 17 residues. The CDR3 loop is CASSQGTSERNAGELFF. The CDR3 DNA sequence: TGCGCCAGCAGCCAAGGGACTAGCGAGCGTAACGCCGGGGAGCTGTTTTTT.

This rearrangement joins TRBV28 to TRBJ2-3; 10 bases match TRBD2. Unmatched junction bases numbered 13, after V lost 5 bases and J lost 8 bases. Germline assignment: CDR1 MDHEN and CDR2 SYDVKM. CDR3 size: 16 residues. The CDR3 DNA follows: TGTGCCAGCAGTCCCCAGGGAGCGGGAGGGCCAATTACGCAGTATTTT. Amino acid sequence: CASSPQGAGGPITQYF.

This chain connects TRBV27 to TRBJ2-1; 8 positions agree with TRBD2. Germline V gene sequence: CDR1 MNHEY, CDR2 SMNVEV (reference sequence). Trimming removed 2 bases from V and 8 bases from J; junction bases left unmatched: 8. There are 15 residues in the CDR3. DNA of the CDR3: TGTGCCAGCAGTTTAGTGGCGGGGGGTGGCCATGAGCAGTTCTTC. It encodes CASSLVAGGGHEQFF.

At least ten counts were recorded for this clone. V is TRBV19 and J is TRBJ1-4, with 9 bases that match TRBD1. The J segment lost 7 bases and the V segment lost 6 bases, leaving 9 bases of the junction unmatched. The CDR3 is made up of 15 amino acids. Germline-derived CDR1 and CDR2 are LNHDA and SQIVND (reference sequence). In nucleotides, the CDR3 is TGTGCCAGTAGAGCCACAGGGGGCGAGGGTGAAAAACTGTTTTTT. Its protein is CASRATGGEGEKLFF.

The V call is TRBV5-1, the J call TRBJ1-4; D may be TRBD1 (5 bases). V shed 0 bases and J shed 5 bases, with 8 bases lying between them. CDR1 is SGHRS and CDR2 is YFSETQ in the germline V gene. The CDR3 covers 14 residues. CDR3: CASSLVGPNEKLFF. CDR3 nucleotide sequence: TGCGCCAGCAGCTTGGTGGGGCCAAATGAAAAACTGTTTTTT.

About this clone itself: Different DNA sequences within this sample yield the same CDR3. The V gene is TRBV5-1, the J gene TRBJ1-4, with a weak D call TRBD1 (5 bases). Between the trimmed V and J ends, which lost 0 bases and 4 bases, there was a span of 7 bases. Germline CDR1 is SGHRS and CDR2 is YFSETQ. CDR3 length: 14 residues. CDR3 loop: CASSLGQGNEKLFF. The CDR3 DNA follows: TGCGCCAGCAGCTTGGGCCAGGGTAATGAAAAACTGTTTTTT.

This chain connects TRBV30 to TRBJ1-1, with a tentative D call TRBD1 (5 bases). V lost 4 bases to trimming and J lost 2 bases, with 8 bases between them. The CDR3 is made up of 12 amino acids. In germline, CDR1 is GTSNPN, CDR2 SVGIG (reference sequence). CDR3 in DNA: TGTGCCTGGAACGACAGAAACACTGAAGCTTTCTTT. It encodes CAWNDRNTEAFF.

The chain joins TRBV5-1 to TRBJ2-3; 8 bases match TRBD2. The CDR3 runs 16 residues. Germline-derived CDR1 and CDR2 are SGHRS and YFSETQ. With 1 base clipped from V and 2 bases from J, the junction kept 6 bases outside the gene matches. CDR3 in amino acids: CASSLFSGEITDTQYF. CDR3 nucleotide sequence: TGCGCCAGCAGCTTGTTTAGCGGGGAGATCACAGATACGCAGTATTTT.

As concerns this clone: One end of the junction fails to match germline, which may point to a read error. The CDR3 DNA reads as TGTGCCAGCAGTCTATGGGCCTTAGTTAGCGATCAGCCCCAGCATTTT. It specifies CASSLWALVSDQPQHF. V and J are TRBV5-6 and TRBJ1-5; D is unclear. The CDR3 is made up of 16 amino acids. Germline V CDR1 and CDR2: SGHDT, YYEEEE.

This clone was seen a single time. CDR3 sequence: CASSIGGSSYEQYF. The CDR3 DNA reads as TGTGCCAGTAGTATCGGGGGGTCCTCCTACGAGCAGTACTTC. The V gene is TRBV19, the J gene TRBJ2-7, with 7 positions matching TRBD2. Germline lookup yields CDR1 LNHDA and CDR2 SQIVND (reference sequence). V was clipped by 3 bases and J by 0 bases; unmatched bases: 2. The CDR3 has 14 amino acids. Variable domain in full (rest from reference TRBV19 and TRBJ2-7): DGGITQSPKYLFRKEGQNVTLSCEQNLNHDAMYWYRQDPGQGLRLIYYSQIVNDFQKGDIAEGYSVSREKKESFPLTVTSAQKNPTAFYLCASSIGGSSYEQYFGPGTRLTVT.

The chain uses TRBV2 and TRBJ1-5; 8 nucleotides align to TRBD1. The CDR3 covers 14 residues. Germline-derived CDR1 and CDR2 are SNHLY and FYNNEI. V dropped 6 bases and J dropped 2; count of bases not matched to a gene: 3. The CDR3 reads CASSMTGGNQPQHF. CDR3 bases: TGTGCCAGCAGCATGACAGGGGGCAATCAGCCCCAGCATTTT.

The genes are TRBV5-1 and TRBJ2-7; 12 bases match TRBD2. V lost 0 bases, J lost 2 bases, and 9 bases stayed unmatched. The CDR3 spans 18 residues. The germline gives CDR1 SGHRS, CDR2 YFSETQ. The CDR3 sequence is CASSLVASGRAATYEQYF. DNA for the CDR3: TGCGCCAGCAGCTTGGTCGCTAGCGGGAGGGCTGCGACCTACGAGCAGTACTTC.

J is TRBJ1-5 and V is TRBV27; D unclear. From germline, CDR1 is MNHEY and CDR2 SMNVEV (reference sequence). V shed 6 bases and J shed 1 base, with 10 bases lying between them. This CDR3 has 14 residues. The CDR3 sequence is CASSWAQSNQPQHF. DNA of the CDR3: TGTGCCAGCAGCTGGGCACAGAGCAATCAGCCCCAGCATTTT.

The genes are TRBV10-3 and TRBJ2-3, with 9 bases matching TRBD2. This CDR3 contains 16 residues. CDR1 is ENHRY and CDR2 is SYGVKD in the germline V gene. V was pared by 0 bases and J by 5 bases, with 6 bases of the junction left unmatched. As DNA, the CDR3 is TGTGCCATCAGTGAGTCGGGGCGGGGGGGCCGAGATACGCAGTATTTT. Translated: CAISESGRGGRDTQYF.